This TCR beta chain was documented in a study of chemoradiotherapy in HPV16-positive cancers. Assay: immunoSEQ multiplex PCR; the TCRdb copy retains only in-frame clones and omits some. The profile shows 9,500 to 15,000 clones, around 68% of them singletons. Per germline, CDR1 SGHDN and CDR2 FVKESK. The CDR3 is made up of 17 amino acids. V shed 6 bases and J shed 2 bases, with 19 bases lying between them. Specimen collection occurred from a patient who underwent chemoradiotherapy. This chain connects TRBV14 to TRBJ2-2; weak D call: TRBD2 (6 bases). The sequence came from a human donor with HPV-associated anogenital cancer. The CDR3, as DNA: TGTGCCAGCAGTTTAGGAGGGTCCCCCTTTAACACCGGGGAGCTGTTTTTT. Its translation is CASSLGGSPFNTGELFF.